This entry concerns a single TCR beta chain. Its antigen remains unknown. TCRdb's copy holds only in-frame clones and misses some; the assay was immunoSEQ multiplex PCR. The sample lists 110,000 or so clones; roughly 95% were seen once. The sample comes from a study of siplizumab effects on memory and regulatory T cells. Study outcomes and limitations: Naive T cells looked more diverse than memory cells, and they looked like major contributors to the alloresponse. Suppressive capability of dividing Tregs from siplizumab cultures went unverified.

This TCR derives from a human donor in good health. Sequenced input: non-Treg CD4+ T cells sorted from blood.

For the CDR3, the DNA is TGTGCCAGCACCGTGCCGGGACTCCAAGAGACCCAGTACTTC. As protein: CASTVPGLQETQYF. The genes are TRBV6-6 and TRBJ2-5; tentatively, D is TRBD2 (6 bases). Germline assignment: CDR1 MNHNY and CDR2 SVGAGI (reference sequence). The CDR3 loop spans 14 amino acids. The V and J ends lost 7 bases and 1 base respectively, with 13 bases between them.